The T cell receptor (beta chain) described here comes from a study of OX40 agonist ivuxolimab in advanced cancers. The wider study: Patients took ivuxolimab, an agonistic anti-OX40 (CD134) antibody. Patients receiving dose escalation had hepatocellular carcinoma, melanoma, renal cell or head and neck cancer. Eligibility rules accepted prior anti-PD-1, anti-PD-L1 or anti-CTLA-4 therapy, and roughly 42% had some.

CDR1 is WSHSY and CDR2 is SAAADI in the germline V gene. V shed 8 bases and J 7 bases; nucleotides not matched to a gene: 2. The CDR3 consists of 11 residues. Data came from immunoSEQ multiplex PCR; TCRdb stores just in-frame clones and leaves some out. The repertoire consists of about 48,000 clones, with 80% to 90% occurring once and the leading ten covering around 7.8%. This clone is labeled as medium-sized. Sequencing used CD4+ or CD8+ T cells sorted from blood, obtained in a trial of the OX40 agonist ivuxolimab. This TCR came from an adult with an advanced solid tumor such as melanoma, head and neck, liver or kidney cancer. This rearrangement joins TRBV10-2 to TRBJ2-1; 7 bases fit TRBD1. CDR3 residues: CASLQGNEQFF. The CDR3 DNA is TGCGCCAGCTTACAGGGGAATGAGCAGTTCTTC.